This note documents a single TCR beta chain sequence. Antigen specificity is unknown. These data belong to a study of shared clonotypes between healthy human individuals. Findings of the study overall: Naive subsets, compared against memory subsets, generally had larger estimated richness values.

Germline V CDR1 and CDR2: SGHAT, FQNNGV. V shed 5 bases, J shed 3 bases, and the junction held 14 bases outside the gene matches. The CDR3 is 18 residues long. In the authors' workflow: Because ImmunoSEQ provided only junction sequences with no quality scores, the filtering differed. Profiled with immunoSEQ multiplex PCR; TCRdb holds only in-frame clones, not every one. Clone size and the V and J calls come from that table; the DNA yielded D and trimming. The sample lists about 1.5 million clones, approximately 98% occurring once. The healthy adult donors were HIV-negative and reported no recent acute infections or vaccinations. Every donor was a Caucasian adult from Nashville, Tennessee.

The receptor comes from a man aged 25 to 45 in good health. The J gene is TRBJ1-4, the V gene TRBV11-2; TRBD1 matches at 8 bases. The sequencing sample was made of naive CD4+ T cells sorted from blood. Subset indicated: CD45RA+ positively selected. CDR3 in amino acids: CASSPHSIQGAANEKLFF. Here the CDR3 DNA reads TGTGCCAGCAGCCCACACTCAATCCAGGGGGCGGCTAATGAAAAACTGTTTTTT.